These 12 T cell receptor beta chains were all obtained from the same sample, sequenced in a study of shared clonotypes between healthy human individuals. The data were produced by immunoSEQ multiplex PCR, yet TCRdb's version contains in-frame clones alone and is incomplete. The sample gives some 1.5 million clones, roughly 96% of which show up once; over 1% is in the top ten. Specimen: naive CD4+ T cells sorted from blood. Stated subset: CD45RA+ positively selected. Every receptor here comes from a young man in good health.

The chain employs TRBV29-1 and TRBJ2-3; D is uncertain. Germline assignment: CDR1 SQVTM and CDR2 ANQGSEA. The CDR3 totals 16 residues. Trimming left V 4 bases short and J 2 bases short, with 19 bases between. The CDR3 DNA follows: TGCAGCGTTGTATCCGGTCTGTCCATATACACAGATACGCAGTATTTT. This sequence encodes CSVVSGLSIYTDTQYF.

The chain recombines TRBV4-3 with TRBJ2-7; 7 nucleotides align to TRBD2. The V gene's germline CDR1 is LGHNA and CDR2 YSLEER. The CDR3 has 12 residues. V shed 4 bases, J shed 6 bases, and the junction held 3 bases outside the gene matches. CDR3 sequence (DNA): TGCGCCAGCAGCCGAGGGAGGGCCGAGCAGTACTTC. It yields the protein CASSRGRAEQYF.

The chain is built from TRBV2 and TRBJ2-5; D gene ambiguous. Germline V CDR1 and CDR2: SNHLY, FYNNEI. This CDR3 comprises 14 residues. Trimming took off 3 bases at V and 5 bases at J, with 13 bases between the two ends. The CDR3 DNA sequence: TGTGCCAGCAGTGATGGTCCAAGAAGCGAGACCCAGTACTTC. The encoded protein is CASSDGPRSETQYF.

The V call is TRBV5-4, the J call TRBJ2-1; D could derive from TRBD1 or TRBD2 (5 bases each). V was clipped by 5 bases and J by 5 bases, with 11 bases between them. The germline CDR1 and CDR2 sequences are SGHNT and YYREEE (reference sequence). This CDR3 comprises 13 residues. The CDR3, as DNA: TGTGCCAGCAGTACCGGGACGCACAATGAGCAGTTCTTC. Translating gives CASSTGTHNEQFF.

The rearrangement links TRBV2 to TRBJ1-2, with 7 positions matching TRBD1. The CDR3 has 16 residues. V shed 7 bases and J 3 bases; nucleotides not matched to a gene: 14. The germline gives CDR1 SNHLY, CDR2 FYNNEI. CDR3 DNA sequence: TGTGCCAGCATCAATCCGGGACAGATGGAGGACTATGGCTACACCTTC. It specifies CASINPGQMEDYGYTF.

CDR3: CASSPPRVAGGTEAFF. CDR3 coding DNA: TGTGCCAGCAGTCCCCCCCGAGTGGCAGGGGGAACTGAAGCTTTCTTT. V usage is TRBV2 and J usage is TRBJ1-1, with TRBD1 matching over 7 bases. V shed 5 bases, J shed 5 bases, and the junction held 14 bases outside the gene matches. CDR3 length equals 16 residues. Germline CDR1 SNHLY, CDR2 FYNNEI. The complete variable domain, with remaining parts taken from reference TRBV2 and TRBJ1-1, reads EPEVTQTPSHQVTQMGQEVILRCVPISNHLYFYWYRQILGQKVEFLVSFYNNEISEKSEIFDDQFSVERPDGSNFTLKIRSTKLEDSAMYFCASSPPRVAGGTEAFFGQGTRLTVV.

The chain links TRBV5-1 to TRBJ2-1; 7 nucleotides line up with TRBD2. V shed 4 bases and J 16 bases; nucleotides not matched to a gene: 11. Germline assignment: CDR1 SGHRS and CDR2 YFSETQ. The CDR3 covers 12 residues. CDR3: CASSRPSGAIFF. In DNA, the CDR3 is TGCGCCAGCAGCCGCCCAAGCGGGGCGATCTTCTTC.

CDR3 nucleotides: TGCGCCAGCAGCATATCCGGGACAGGGATGGGCGAGCAGTACTTC. Translating gives CASSISGTGMGEQYF. The rearrangement links TRBV5-1 to TRBJ2-7, with 9 bases lining up with TRBD1. Trimming cost V 4 bases and J 6 bases; bases outside gene matches: 11. Germline V gene data show CDR1 as SGHRS and CDR2 as YFSETQ. This CDR3 has 15 amino acids.

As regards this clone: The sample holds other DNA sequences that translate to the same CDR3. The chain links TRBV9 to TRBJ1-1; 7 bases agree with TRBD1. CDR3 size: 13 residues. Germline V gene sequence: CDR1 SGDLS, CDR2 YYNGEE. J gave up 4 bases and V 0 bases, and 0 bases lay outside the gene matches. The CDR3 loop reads CASSVDRGTEAFF. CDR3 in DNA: TGTGCCAGCAGCGTAGACAGGGGCACTGAAGCTTTCTTT.

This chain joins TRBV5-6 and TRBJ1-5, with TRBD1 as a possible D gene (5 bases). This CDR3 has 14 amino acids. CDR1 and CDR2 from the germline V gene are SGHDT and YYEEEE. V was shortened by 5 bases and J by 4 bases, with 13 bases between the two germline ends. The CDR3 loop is CASSAGLGNQPQHF. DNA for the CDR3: TGTGCCAGCAGTGCAGGGTTAGGGAATCAGCCCCAGCATTTT. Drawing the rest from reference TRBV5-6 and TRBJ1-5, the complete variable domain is DAGVTQSPTHLIKTRGQQVTLRCSPKSGHDTVSWYQQALGQGPQFIFQYYEEEERQRGNFPDRFSGHQFPNYSSELNVNALLLGDSALYLCASSAGLGNQPQHFGDGTRLSIL.

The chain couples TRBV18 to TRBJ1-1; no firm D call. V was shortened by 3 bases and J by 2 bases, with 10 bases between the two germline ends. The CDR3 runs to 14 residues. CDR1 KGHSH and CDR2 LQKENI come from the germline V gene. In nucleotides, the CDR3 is TGTGCCAGCTCACCTAGGACTAAAAACACTGAAGCTTTCTTT. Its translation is CASSPRTKNTEAFF.

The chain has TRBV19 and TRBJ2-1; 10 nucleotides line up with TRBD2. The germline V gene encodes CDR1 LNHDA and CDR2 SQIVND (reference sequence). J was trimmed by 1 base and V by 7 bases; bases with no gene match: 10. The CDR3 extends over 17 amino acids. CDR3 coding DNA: TGTGCCAGTAAGGGGATTTTTAGCGGGAGGTCCTACAATGAGCAGTTCTTC. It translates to CASKGIFSGRSYNEQFF.